This T cell receptor beta chain was profiled in a study of T-cell reconstitution after alpha-beta-depleted transplantation in children. Study outcomes and limitations: About two months after transplant, alpha-beta T cells reportedly came from several hundred expanded graft clones. T-cell counts and diversity at one year following transplant were attributed mainly to newly produced T cells. It was surviving recipient T cells and thymic progenitors that gave some patients high TCRbeta diversity at day 60.

This clonotype was counted many times. Its antigen is still unknown. TCRbeta library construction was performed incorporating unique molecular identifiers. TCRdb re-called the PCR reads through MiXCR, storing one row per CDR3 protein. The sample lists about 8,700 distinct CDR3 sequences, about 15% occurring once. The CDR3 spans 17 residues. V lost 8 bases to trimming and J lost 1 base, with 18 bases between them. Germline V gene data show CDR1 as MNHEY and CDR2 as SVGEGT. The TCR comes from a male patient younger than 18 who had a stem cell transplant for acute lymphoblastic leukemia, so the T cells may come from the graft donor. The sample was PBMCs, mostly from graft donor cells, taken 60 days after TCRalphabeta/CD19-depleted stem cell transplant. This rearrangement joins TRBV6-2 or TRBV6-3 to TRBJ2-6; D may be TRBD2 (5 bases). CDR3 residues: CASLRFLASSGANVLTF. Here the CDR3 DNA reads TGTGCCAGCCTTCGATTTCTAGCCTCTTCTGGGGCCAACGTCCTGACTTTC.